This T cell receptor beta chain was sequenced during a study of blood T cell repertoires in COVID-19. Study as a whole: T cells, B-cell-depleted T cells, or PBMCs supplied cDNA or gDNA.

Original processing methods: Amplification of reference gene primers was used by the study to estimate nucleated cell counts. Assay used: immunoSEQ multiplex PCR; TCRdb lists only in-frame clones, some missing. The DNA gave D and trimming, while V, J and clone size come from that table. This repertoire shows more than 25,000 clones, 70% to 85% found once; its top ten account for about 39%. The TCR was taken from a woman of 80 years or more with acute or convalescent COVID-19. The material sequenced was peripheral blood.

The CDR3 DNA follows: TGCGCCAGCAGCTTTGCAGGGCAAGAGACCCAGTACTTC. Its protein is CASSFAGQETQYF. The rearrangement joins TRBV5-1 to TRBJ2-5, with D perhaps matching TRBD1 (5 bases). Germline CDR1 SGHRS, CDR2 YFSETQ. V lost 2 bases and J lost 2, with 7 bases in between. The CDR3 loop spans 13 amino acids.